These 18 T cell receptor beta chains share one sample of origin, sequenced in a study of cytotoxic CD8 clonotypes in ibrutinib-treated CLL. The assay was immunoSEQ multiplex PCR, and TCRdb's table has in-frame clones only and misses some. This table has approximately 340,000 clones, 60% to 80% appearing once. The sequencing used PBMCs, collected after 36 months of ibrutinib treatment. These receptor sequences come from a human donor with chronic lymphocytic leukemia.

The rearrangement uses TRBV9 and TRBJ1-1; D not resolved. Germline CDR1 and CDR2: SGDLS and YYNGEE. Trimming left V 1 base short and J 1 base short, with 11 bases between. This CDR3 region has 15 residues. CDR3 sequence: CASSVPDGQNTEAFF. As DNA, the CDR3 is TGTGCCAGCAGCGTACCGGACGGTCAGAACACTGAAGCTTTCTTT.

The V gene is TRBV15, the J gene TRBJ2-6; D unclear. V was trimmed by 1 base and J by 8 bases, leaving 15 bases between them. Germline V gives CDR1 LNHNV, CDR2 YYDKDF (reference sequence). The length of the CDR3 is 16 residues. The DNA for the CDR3 is TGTGCCACCAGCAGAGTCAGGCTGGGCACGACCAACGTCCTGACTTTC. Protein sequence: CATSRVRLGTTNVLTF.

The V call is TRBV6-6, the J call TRBJ1-1; 8 positions match TRBD1. Germline trimming cut 6 bases from V and 5 bases from J; bases unmatched to any gene: 5. Germline V gives CDR1 MNHNY, CDR2 SVGAGI (reference sequence). The CDR3 has 13 amino acids. The DNA for the CDR3 is TGTGCCAGCAGCGATCAGGGGGCGACTGAAGCTTTCTTT. It is translated as CASSDQGATEAFF.

The rearrangement joins TRBV10-1 to TRBJ1-3; D is possibly TRBD1 (5 bases). The CDR3 contains 17 residues. Looked up from germline, CDR1 is WNHNN and CDR2 is SYGVQD (reference sequence). Trimming shortened V by 0 bases and J by 3 bases, and 15 bases separated the two germline ends. The CDR3 DNA reads TGCGCCAGCAGTGAGTCGCCGGGACCAGCGTTTGGAAACACCATATATTTT. Amino acids: CASSESPGPAFGNTIYF.

The chain joins TRBV7-9 to TRBJ2-7, with 8 bases lining up with TRBD1. After removal of 1 base from V and 6 bases from J, the junction contained 5 bases not matched to a gene. This CDR3 has 14 amino acids. In germline, CDR1 is SEHNR, CDR2 FQNEAQ (reference sequence). This CDR3 reads CASSLGGQGFEQYF. The CDR3 coding sequence is TGTGCCAGCAGCTTAGGAGGACAGGGTTTCGAGCAGTACTTC. Based on the CDR3 plus reference TRBV7-9 and TRBJ2-7, the full variable domain is DTGVSQNPRHKITKRGQNVTFRCDPISEHNRLYWYRQTLGQGPEFLTYFQNEAQLEKSRLLSDRFSAERPKGSFSTLEIQRTEQGDSAMYLCASSLGGQGFEQYFGPGTRLTVT.

J is TRBJ1-6 and V is TRBV10-3; TRBD1 agrees at 8 bases. Germline V CDR1 and CDR2: ENHRY, SYGVKD. With 3 bases clipped from V and 6 bases from J, the junction kept 13 bases outside the gene matches. The CDR3 loop spans 18 amino acids. CDR3: CAISDTGRGLISNSPLHF. CDR3 DNA sequence: TGTGCCATCAGTGATACGGGCAGGGGGCTTATTAGTAATTCACCCCTCCACTTT.

This clone was detected only a few times. The gene calls are TRBV9 and TRBJ2-4; D gene unclear. CDR1 is SGDLS, CDR2 YYNGEE, per germline. This CDR3 is built from 16 residues. The V and J ends lost 2 bases and 0 bases respectively, with 12 bases between them. CDR3 nucleotide sequence: TGTGCCAGCAGCGTTTGGGGAACGGGAGCCAAAAACATTCAGTACTTC. This translates into CASSVWGTGAKNIQYF.

The chain employs TRBV10-3 and TRBJ2-7, with 7 bases matching TRBD1. Germline CDR1 is ENHRY and CDR2 is SYGVKD. This CDR3 has 14 residues. With V trimmed by 5 bases and J by 7 bases, 11 bases remained unmatched. CDR3 coding DNA: TGTGCCATCAGTCAATTGACAGGGCGTTGGGAGCAGTACTTC. As protein: CAISQLTGRWEQYF.

The V and J genes are TRBV11-2 and TRBJ1-3; unclear D gene. The length of the CDR3 is 16 residues. Germline V gives CDR1 SGHAT, CDR2 FQNNGV. The V end was cut by 0 bases, the J end by 0 bases, with 9 bases between. For the CDR3, the DNA is TGTGCCAGCAGCTTAGAATCCGGGATCTCTGGAAACACCATATATTTT. This gives the protein CASSLESGISGNTIYF.

This clone was seen more than once but under ten times. This chain connects TRBV6-1 to TRBJ1-2; D is unresolved. Germline CDR1 reads MNHNS; CDR2 reads SASEGT. This CDR3 spans 13 amino acids. V was pared by 6 bases and J by 3 bases, with 11 bases between. CDR3 bases: TGTGCCAGCAGCCCGGTCGGGGACTATGGCTACACCTTC. Protein: CASSPVGDYGYTF.

This chain joins TRBV29-1 and TRBJ2-3; D not resolved. Per the germline V gene, CDR1 is SQVTM and CDR2 is ANQGSEA. The CDR3 sequence is 13 residues long. Trimming stripped 3 bases from V and 0 bases from J, with 7 bases between. The chain's CDR3 is CSVDDISTDTQYF. As DNA, the CDR3 is TGCAGCGTTGATGACATCAGCACAGATACGCAGTATTTT.

In this sample, this clone turned up a few times. The genes are TRBV7-8 and TRBJ2-7; possible D gene TRBD2, 6 bases. With 1 base removed from V and 0 bases from J, the gap between germline ends came to 13 bases. Germline lookup yields CDR1 SGHVS and CDR2 FQNEAQ. CDR3 size: 16 residues. The CDR3 DNA reads as TGTGCCAGCAGCTTAGGACCAGCGGGTAGCTCCTACGAGCAGTACTTC. Translating gives CASSLGPAGSSYEQYF.

The count of this clone is one. The rearrangement links TRBV28 to TRBJ2-3; 13 bases are a match to TRBD2. Trimming removed 5 bases from V and 9 bases from J; junction bases left unmatched: 5. This CDR3 contains 14 residues. Germline CDR1 and CDR2: MDHEN and SYDVKM. CDR3 region: CASSPRTSGSTQYF. As DNA, the CDR3 is TGTGCCAGCAGTCCTCGGACTAGCGGGAGCACGCAGTATTTT.

The chain recombines TRBV6-6 with TRBJ2-1, with 8 nucleotides matching TRBD1. Trimming cost V 6 bases and J 8 bases; bases outside gene matches: 0. Germline CDR1 is MNHNY and CDR2 is SVGAGI (reference sequence). This CDR3 is built from 11 residues. CDR3 DNA: TGTGCCAGCAGGACAGGGGATGAGCAGTTCTTC. Protein sequence: CASRTGDEQFF.

In this sample, this clone turned up a few times. This sequence joins TRBV4-3 and TRBJ2-3; the match to TRBD2 covers 10 bases. Germline CDR1 and CDR2: LGHNA and YSLEER. Trimming took 6 bases from V and 2 from J; bases not matched to a gene: 5. CDR3 length equals 15 residues. The CDR3, as DNA: TGCGCCAGCAGTGGAAGCGGGAGGGTCACAGATACGCAGTATTTT. Residues: CASSGSGRVTDTQYF.

This sequence joins TRBV29-1 and TRBJ2-3; a weak D match, TRBD2 (5 bases). Trimming stripped 5 bases from V and 7 bases from J, with 22 bases between. The CDR3 is 15 amino acids. The germline V gene has CDR1 SQVTM and CDR2 ANQGSEA. CDR3 sequence: CSVLSLKRTSYTQYF. CDR3 bases: TGCAGCGTTTTATCGCTAAAGCGGACCTCGTATACGCAGTATTTT.

The CDR3: CASKRGQGANYGYTF. The CDR3, as DNA: TGTGCCAGCAAAAGGGGACAGGGAGCTAACTATGGCTACACCTTC. The V gene is TRBV6-5, the J gene TRBJ1-2, with 9 bases fitting TRBD1. This CDR3 is built from 15 residues. Trimming removed 7 bases from V and 0 bases from J; junction bases left unmatched: 6. Per the germline V gene, CDR1 is MNHEY and CDR2 is SVGAGI.

In its sample, this clone was seen a few times. This chain uses TRBV9 with TRBJ2-3, with TRBD2 matching 10 bases. The ends lost 0 bases at V and 9 bases at J; junction bases unmatched: 4. The germline CDR1 and CDR2 sequences are SGDLS and YYNGEE. The CDR3 has 14 amino acids. CDR3 in amino acids: CASSVGASGGTQYF. DNA for the CDR3: TGTGCCAGCAGCGTAGGGGCTAGCGGGGGAACGCAGTATTTT.